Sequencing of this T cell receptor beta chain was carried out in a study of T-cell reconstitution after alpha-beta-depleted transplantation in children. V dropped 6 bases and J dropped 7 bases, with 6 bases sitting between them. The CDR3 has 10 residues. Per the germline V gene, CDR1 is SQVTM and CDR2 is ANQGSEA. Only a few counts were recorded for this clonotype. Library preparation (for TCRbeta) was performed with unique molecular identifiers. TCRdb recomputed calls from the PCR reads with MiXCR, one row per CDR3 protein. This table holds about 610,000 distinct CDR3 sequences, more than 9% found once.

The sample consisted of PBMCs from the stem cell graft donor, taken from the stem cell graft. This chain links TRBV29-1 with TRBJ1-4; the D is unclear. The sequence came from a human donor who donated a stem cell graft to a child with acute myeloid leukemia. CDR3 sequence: CSVRGEKLFF. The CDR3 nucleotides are TGCAGCGTCCGTGGTGAAAAACTGTTTTTT.